This passage covers 29 T cell receptor beta chains from one sample sequenced in a study of cytomegalovirus exposure and HLA in healthy donors. The PCR ran on 60 Vbeta and 13 Jbeta primers. The table came from immunoSEQ multiplex PCR; TCRdb's copy has only in-frame clones and leaves some out. The sample lists over 120,000 clones; 80% were seen once. The sample was PBMCs. Receptors were obtained from a woman in her 30s in good health and CMV-seronegative.

The chain joins TRBV27 to TRBJ2-5, with 11 bases aligning to TRBD2. The better agreement between TRBJ2-7 and the DNA end casts doubt on the J call. Per germline, CDR1 MNHEY and CDR2 SMNVEV (reference sequence). The CDR3 sequence is 15 residues long. The CDR3, as DNA: TGTGCCAGCAGTCCGGGGACTAGCGGATTCTACGAGCAGTACTTC. Its translation: CASSPGTSGFYEQYF.

V gene TRBV19 combines with J gene TRBJ2-7, with TRBD1 matching 7 bases. This CDR3 has 16 amino acids. V was pared by 6 bases and J by 2 bases, with 13 bases of the junction left unmatched. Germline loops: CDR1 LNHDA, CDR2 SQIVND (reference sequence). The CDR3 loop is CASSLIPGQTTYEQYF. Here the CDR3 DNA reads TGTGCCAGTAGCCTAATCCCGGGACAGACTACCTACGAGCAGTACTTC.

DNA for the CDR3: TGTGCCAGCAGCTTATCGGGACAACCGGCGGCTGAAGCTTTCTTT. The encoded protein is CASSLSGQPAAEAFF. The V and J genes are TRBV7-3 and TRBJ1-1, with a tentative D call TRBD1 (6 bases). Germline V gene data show CDR1 as SGHTA and CDR2 as FQGTGA. Trimming took off 2 bases at V and 6 bases at J, with 16 bases between the two ends. The CDR3 spans 15 residues.

CDR3 nucleotide sequence: TGTGCCAGCAGCTACGAATGGGGAGTCAATCAGCCCCAGCATTTT. Its translation is CASSYEWGVNQPQHF. The chain employs TRBV6-6 and TRBJ1-5; D ambiguous. This CDR3 is 15 amino acids long. The germline gives CDR1 MNHNY, CDR2 SVGAGI (reference sequence). V lost 6 bases to trimming and J lost 3 bases, with 15 bases between them.

The V gene is TRBV4-2, the J gene TRBJ1-2; 12 nucleotides align to TRBD1. With V trimmed by 3 bases and J by 4 bases, 9 bases remained unmatched. The CDR3 runs 17 residues. Per the germline V gene, CDR1 is LGHNA and CDR2 is YNFKEQ. The CDR3 DNA is TGTGCCAGCAGCCACGGAATACCGGGACAGGGGGCCTATGGCTACACCTTC. Protein product: CASSHGIPGQGAYGYTF.

This clone was seen once. V and J are TRBV5-4 and TRBJ1-5, with 11 bases fitting TRBD1. The CDR3 consists of 14 residues. The V gene end was trimmed by 4 bases and the J gene end by 7 bases; junction bases not matched to a gene: 4. Germline V CDR1 and CDR2: SGHNT, YYREEE (reference sequence). This CDR3 is CASSRDRGFQPQHF. The CDR3 bases are TGTGCCAGCAGCCGGGACAGGGGGTTCCAGCCCCAGCATTTT.

This chain joins TRBV11-2 and TRBJ2-7; 12 bases fit TRBD2. Germline V lookup: CDR1 SGHAT, CDR2 FQNNGV. CDR3 length: 14 residues. The V and J ends lost 5 bases and 6 bases, in that order; junction bases with no gene match: 5. The CDR3 coding sequence is TGTGCCAGCAGCCTAGCGGGGGGGGTCGGCGAGCAGTACTTC. Its protein product is CASSLAGGVGEQYF. The full variable domain, in which reference TRBV11-2 and TRBJ2-7 provide the parts outside the CDR3, is EAGVAQSPRYKIIEKRQSVAFWCNPISGHATLYWYQQILGQGPKLLIQFQNNGVVDDSQLPKDRFSAERLKGVDSTLKIQPAKLEDSAVYLCASSLAGGVGEQYFGPGTRLTVT.

The rearrangement uses TRBV25-1 and TRBJ2-3; 12 bases align to TRBD2. The CDR3 extends over 14 amino acids. CDR1 and CDR2 from the germline V gene are MGHDK and SYGVNS. V trimming: 10 bases; J trimming: 4 bases; junction bases outside the gene matches: 6. CDR3 coding DNA: TGTGCCACCGCGACTAGCGGGGGCGCAGATACGCAGTATTTT. This codes for CATATSGGADTQYF.

This clone has only one observation. The chain recombines TRBV7-2 with TRBJ2-5, with no clear D. The CDR3 consists of 13 residues. The V end was cut by 2 bases, the J end by 5 bases, with 9 bases between. Germline values: CDR1 SGHTA, CDR2 FQGNSA. The CDR3 loop is CASSLSLQETQYF. In nucleotides, the CDR3 is TGTGCCAGCAGCTTAAGTCTGCAGGAGACCCAGTACTTC.

This clone turned up a few times. V usage is TRBV5-4 and J usage is TRBJ1-4, with 8 bases identical to TRBD1. Looked up from germline, CDR1 is SGHNT and CDR2 is YYREEE (reference sequence). CDR3 length: 14 amino acids. V lost 7 bases, J lost 6 bases, and 8 bases stayed unmatched. CDR3 DNA: TGTGCCAGCGCCGTGGACAGGGCGGATGAAAAACTGTTTTTT. It codes for CASAVDRADEKLFF.

This chain uses TRBV15 with TRBJ1-1; TRBD1 aligns across 11 bases. The CDR3 contains 15 residues. The trim removed 4 bases at V and 7 bases at J, leaving 8 bases unmatched. CDR1 and CDR2 (germline): LNHNV, YYDKDF (reference sequence). The CDR3 spells CATSNRRGTGGEAFF. CDR3 nucleotide sequence: TGTGCCACCAGCAATCGCCGAGGGACAGGGGGTGAAGCTTTCTTT. The full variable domain, in which reference TRBV15 and TRBJ1-1 provide the parts outside the CDR3, is DAMVIQNPRYQVTQFGKPVTLSCSQTLNHNVMYWYQQKSSQAPKLLFHYYDKDFNNEADTPDNFQSRRPNTSFCFLDIRSPGLGDTAMYLCATSNRRGTGGEAFFGQGTRLTVV.

This clone was recorded a few times. The chain couples TRBV7-2 to TRBJ2-5; tentatively, D is TRBD1 (6 bases). CDR3 length: 15 amino acids. The germline gives CDR1 SGHTA, CDR2 FQGNSA. V gave up 5 bases and J gave up 7 bases, with 20 bases separating them. CDR3 in DNA: TGTGCCAGCAGCGTCGGGACACAAGGGTTGGGGACCCAGTACTTC. This sequence encodes CASSVGTQGLGTQYF.

This clone was seen once. The rearrangement uses TRBV12-5 and TRBJ2-7; 11 bases match TRBD1. Losses at the gene ends were 2 bases for V and 7 bases for J; bases not matched to a gene: 7. The CDR3 has 15 residues. Germline V CDR1 and CDR2: LGHNT, FRNRAP. Here the CDR3 DNA reads TGTGCTAGTGGTTTGCCTGGGACAGGGGGTGGAGAGCAGTACTTC. As protein: CASGLPGTGGGEQYF.

V usage is TRBV5-6 and J usage is TRBJ2-7; D call uncertain. V lost 0 bases, J lost 2 bases, and 12 bases lay in between. The CDR3 spans 15 residues. Looked up from germline, CDR1 is SGHDT and CDR2 is YYEEEE. Here the CDR3 DNA reads TGTGCCAGCAGCTTGGCCGCAGGCCCGACCTACGAGCAGTACTTC. Amino acids: CASSLAAGPTYEQYF.

Note on this clone: Its ends do not fully match the called genes, so a read error is possible. The chain joins TRBV7-9 to TRBJ2-5; D remains unclear. The CDR3 totals 12 residues. CDR1 is SEHNR and CDR2 is FQNEAQ in the germline V gene (reference sequence). CDR3 protein: CSSSSGQETQYF. In DNA form, the CDR3 reads TGTTCCAGCAGCTCGGGCCAAGAGACCCAGTACTTC.

This clone appeared a single time. The rearrangement joins TRBV7-3 to TRBJ2-2; 8 bases fit TRBD1. This CDR3 comprises 14 residues. In germline, CDR1 is SGHTA, CDR2 FQGTGA. Germline trimming cut 5 bases from V and 5 bases from J; bases unmatched to any gene: 4. The CDR3 region is CASSPRTGTGELFF. DNA of the CDR3: TGTGCCAGCAGCCCACGGACAGGGACCGGGGAGCTGTTTTTT.

V is TRBV5-1 and J is TRBJ2-2; 10 bases match TRBD1. Germline V gene lookup returns CDR1 SGHRS and CDR2 YFSETQ. The CDR3 consists of 18 residues. Trimming took 4 bases from V and 8 from J; bases not matched to a gene: 17. CDR3 bases: TGCGCCAGCAGCCGTCCACCTCCCAGGACAGGGGGAGGGGGGGAGCTGTTTTTT. Protein: CASSRPPPRTGGGGELFF. Filled out from reference TRBV5-1 and TRBJ2-2, the complete variable domain reads KAGVTQTPRYLIKTRGQQVTLSCSPISGHRSVSWYQQTPGQGLQFLFEYFSETQRNKGNFPGRFSGRQFSNSRSEMNVSTLELGDSALYLCASSRPPPRTGGGGELFFGEGSRLTVL.

V is TRBV10-3 and J is TRBJ1-6, with 7 bases aligning to TRBD1. V lost 5 bases, J lost 1 base, and 8 bases stayed unmatched. CDR1 and CDR2 (germline): ENHRY, SYGVKD. CDR3 length: 17 amino acids. DNA of the CDR3: TGTGCCATCAGTACAGGGGAAGCAAGTTCCTATAATTCACCCCTCCACTTT. Protein: CAISTGEASSYNSPLHF.

The chain joins TRBV27 to TRBJ1-2; a possible D gene is TRBD1 (5 bases). Trimming pared 4 bases from V and 4 bases from J, leaving 13 bases between. The CDR3 extends over 14 amino acids. In germline, CDR1 is MNHEY, CDR2 SMNVEV (reference sequence). The CDR3 protein is CASSSEGRLYGYTF. DNA of the CDR3: TGTGCCAGCAGTTCGGAGGGACGCCTCTATGGCTACACCTTC.

The rearrangement links TRBV28 to TRBJ2-7; 8 bases are shared with TRBD2. The CDR3 spans 14 residues. With 4 bases clipped from V and 3 bases from J, the junction kept 5 bases outside the gene matches. Germline V gives CDR1 MDHEN, CDR2 SYDVKM. The CDR3 is CASSSRREGYEQYF. CDR3 DNA sequence: TGTGCCAGCAGTTCCCGCCGGGAGGGCTACGAGCAGTACTTC.

CDR3 amino acids: CASSTPRTGGDYGYTF. CDR3 sequence (DNA): TGTGCCAGTAGCACTCCAAGGACAGGGGGCGACTATGGCTACACCTTC. The chain is built from TRBV19 and TRBJ1-2, with 11 bases fitting TRBD1. The V and J ends lost 6 bases and 3 bases, in that order; junction bases with no gene match: 9. The CDR3 runs 16 residues. Per germline, CDR1 LNHDA and CDR2 SQIVND (reference sequence).

This chain joins TRBV2 and TRBJ1-5, with TRBD1 identical over 7 bases. The CDR3 covers 15 residues. Germline V gene sequence: CDR1 SNHLY, CDR2 FYNNEI. Losses at the gene ends were 8 bases for V and 1 base for J; bases not matched to a gene: 8. CDR3 sequence reads: CASGPSGQSNQPQHF. CDR3 DNA: TGTGCCAGCGGACCTTCGGGACAGAGCAATCAGCCCCAGCATTTT.

The V call is TRBV25-1, the J call TRBJ2-1; 10 bases align to TRBD2. This CDR3 contains 14 residues. Unmatched junction bases numbered 8, after V lost 8 bases and J lost 7 bases. Germline V lookup: CDR1 MGHDK, CDR2 SYGVNS. In DNA, the CDR3 is TGTGCCAGCGCCCCGGGACTAGCGCATAATGAGCAGTTCTTC. Translating it yields CASAPGLAHNEQFF.

The rearrangement uses TRBV29-1 and TRBJ1-2; 9 bases agree with TRBD1. CDR3 length equals 13 residues. V lost 7 bases to trimming and J lost 3 bases; unmatched junction nucleotides: 6. The germline gives CDR1 SQVTM, CDR2 ANQGSEA. CDR3 DNA: TGCAGCGCAAAAACAGGGGGCGACTATGGCTACACCTTC. It encodes CSAKTGGDYGYTF.

This chain uses TRBV27 with TRBJ2-1; perhaps TRBD2 as D (6 bases). V gave up 1 base and J gave up 1 base, with 11 bases separating them. CDR1 is MNHEY, CDR2 SMNVEV, per germline (reference sequence). The CDR3 covers 16 residues. CDR3 protein: CASSLYTGESYNEQFF. The CDR3 DNA follows: TGTGCCAGCAGTTTATATACGGGAGAGTCCTACAATGAGCAGTTCTTC.

The rearrangement links TRBV7-9 to TRBJ2-7, with TRBD2 identical over 12 bases. The CDR3 is 15 residues long. V shed 4 bases and J 9 bases; nucleotides not matched to a gene: 10. The germline V gene encodes CDR1 SEHNR and CDR2 FQNEAQ (reference sequence). Here the CDR3 reads CASSSGTSGYTGQYF. For the CDR3, the DNA is TGTGCCAGCAGCTCCGGGACTAGCGGGTATACAGGGCAGTACTTC.

This chain uses TRBV18 with TRBJ2-7, with 11 bases lining up with TRBD1. The J segment lost 5 bases and the V segment lost 5 bases, leaving 2 bases of the junction unmatched. CDR1 is KGHSH, CDR2 LQKENI, per germline. CDR3 size: 13 residues. CDR3 amino acids: CASSVGQGDEQYF. In DNA form, the CDR3 reads TGTGCCAGCTCAGTGGGACAGGGGGACGAGCAGTACTTC.

This rearrangement joins TRBV18 to TRBJ2-5; 11 bases match TRBD2. Gene TRBJ2-7 matches the end of the DNA better, so the J call may be wrong. The CDR3 totals 14 residues. Germline CDR1 and CDR2: KGHSH and LQKENI. CDR3 sequence reads: CASSRTGTSGEQYF. The CDR3, as DNA: TGTGCCAGCTCAAGAACCGGGACTAGCGGCGAGCAGTACTTC.

The CDR3 region has the DNA TGTGCCAGCAGCCCGCCCTCCCCCTACGAGCAGTACTTC. As protein: CASSPPSPYEQYF. The chain is built from TRBV7-3 and TRBJ2-5; D not resolved. The assigned J gene may be wrong: the sequence end matches TRBJ2-7 better. Germline CDR1 is SGHTA and CDR2 is FQGTGA. This CDR3 has 13 residues.